A single TCR beta chain is shown here with its context. Its antigen is as yet unknown. Germline V gene data show CDR1 as MDHEN and CDR2 as SYDVKM. The CDR3 loop spans 18 amino acids. The trim removed 4 bases at V and 0 bases at J, leaving 10 bases unmatched. PCR involved 60 Vbeta and 13 Jbeta primers. Assay used: immunoSEQ multiplex PCR; TCRdb lists only in-frame clones, some missing. The repertoire table contains about 120,000 clones. The sample comes from a study of cytomegalovirus exposure and HLA in healthy donors. Study-wide points: In a later analysis, across HLA loci, associated TCR counts were highest for DRB1, lowest for HLA-C.

The chain combines TRBV28 with TRBJ1-3; 9 bases are shared with TRBD1. The sample taken for sequencing was PBMCs. The TCR comes from a woman between 40 and 55 years old in good health and CMV-seropositive. The CDR3 reads CASSSTQGARSSGNTIYF. The CDR3 DNA is TGTGCCAGCAGTTCTACACAGGGGGCGAGGTCCTCTGGAAACACCATATATTTT.